The 2 T cell receptor beta chains given below trace back to one sample, sequenced in a study of T cells in Graves' hyperthyroidism and ophthalmopathy. Amplification of TCR beta CDR3 regions was performed using RNA transcripts as template. The primer set for the first-round RT-PCR of the TCR CDR3 was HTBI. TCRdb redid the calling of the multiplex PCR reads with MiXCR, one entry per CDR3 protein. The sample records about 210,000 distinct CDR3 sequences, approximately 17% being singletons. Input material: blood. All receptors come from a man in his forties or fifties with Graves' hyperthyroidism.

This chain connects TRBV7-9 to TRBJ1-2; D gene unclear. CDR3 length equals 13 residues. Germline CDR1 SEHNR, CDR2 FQNEAQ (reference sequence). V gave up 3 bases and J gave up 6 bases, with 11 bases separating them. The CDR3 loop is CASSLGTADGYTF. The DNA of the CDR3 is TGTGCCAGCAGCTTGGGCACAGCGGATGGCTACACCTTC.

Ten or more counts support this clonotype. V is TRBV28 and J is TRBJ2-1, with 10 bases lining up with TRBD2. The germline V gene has CDR1 MDHEN and CDR2 SYDVKM. The CDR3 has 14 amino acids. With 2 bases clipped from V and 9 bases from J, the junction kept 4 bases outside the gene matches. CDR3 coding DNA: TGTGCCAGCAGTTTAGGGACTAGCGAGGGTGAGCAGTTCTTC. It translates to CASSLGTSEGEQFF.